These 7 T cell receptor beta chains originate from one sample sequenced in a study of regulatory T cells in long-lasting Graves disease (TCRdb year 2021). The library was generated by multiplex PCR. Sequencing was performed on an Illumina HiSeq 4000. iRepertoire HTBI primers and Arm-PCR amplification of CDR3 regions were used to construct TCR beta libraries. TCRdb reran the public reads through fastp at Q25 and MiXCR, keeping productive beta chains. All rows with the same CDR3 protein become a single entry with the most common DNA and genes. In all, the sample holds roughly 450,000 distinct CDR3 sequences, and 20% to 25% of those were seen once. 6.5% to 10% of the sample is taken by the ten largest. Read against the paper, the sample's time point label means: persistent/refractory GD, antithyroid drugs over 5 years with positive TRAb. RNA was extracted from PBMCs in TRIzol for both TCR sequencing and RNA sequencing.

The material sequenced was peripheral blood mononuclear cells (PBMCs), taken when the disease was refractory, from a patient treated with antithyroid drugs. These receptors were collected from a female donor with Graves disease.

CDR3 sequence (DNA): TGTGCCAGCAAGCTACTCGGGACAGGGTTCTACGAGCAGTACTTC. It translates to CASKLLGTGFYEQYF. The chain links TRBV6-5 to TRBJ2-7, with 9 bases lining up with TRBD1. This CDR3 is built from 15 residues. Trimming removed 7 bases from V and 3 bases from J; junction bases left unmatched: 10. CDR1 is MNHEY and CDR2 is SVGAGI in the germline V gene.

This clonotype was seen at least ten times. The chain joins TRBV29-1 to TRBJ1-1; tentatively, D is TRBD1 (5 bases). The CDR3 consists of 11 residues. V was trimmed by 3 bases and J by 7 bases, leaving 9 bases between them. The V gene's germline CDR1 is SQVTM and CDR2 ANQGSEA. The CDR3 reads CSVDRGNEAFF. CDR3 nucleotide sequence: TGCAGCGTTGATCGGGGGAATGAAGCTTTCTTT. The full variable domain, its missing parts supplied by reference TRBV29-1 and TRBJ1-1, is SAVISQKPSRDICQRGTSLTIQCQVDSQVTMMFWYRQQPGQSLTLIATANQGSEATYESGFVIDKFPISRPNLTFSTLTVSNMSPEDSSIYLCSVDRGNEAFFGQGTRLTVV.

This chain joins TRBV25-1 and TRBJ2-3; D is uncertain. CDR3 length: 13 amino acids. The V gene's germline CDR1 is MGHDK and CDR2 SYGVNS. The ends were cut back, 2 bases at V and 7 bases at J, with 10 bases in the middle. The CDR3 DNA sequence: TGTGCCAGCAGTGAACAAGTGCGGAATACGCAGTATTTT. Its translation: CASSEQVRNTQYF.

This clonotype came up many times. CDR3: CASKSLPFQNTEAFF. In nucleotides, the CDR3 is TGTGCCAGCAAGAGTTTACCCTTCCAGAACACTGAAGCTTTCTTT. The chain carries TRBV6-1 and TRBJ1-1, with unresolved D. V lost 7 bases and J 1 base, leaving 16 bases between the germline ends. The germline V gene encodes CDR1 MNHNS and CDR2 SASEGT. The CDR3 contains 15 residues.

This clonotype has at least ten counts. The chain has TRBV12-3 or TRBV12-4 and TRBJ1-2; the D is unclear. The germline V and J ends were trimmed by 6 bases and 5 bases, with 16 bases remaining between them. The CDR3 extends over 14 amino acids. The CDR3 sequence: CASSPGSTYYGYTF. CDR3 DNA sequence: TGTGCCAGCAGCCCCGGATCAACCTATTATGGCTACACCTTC.

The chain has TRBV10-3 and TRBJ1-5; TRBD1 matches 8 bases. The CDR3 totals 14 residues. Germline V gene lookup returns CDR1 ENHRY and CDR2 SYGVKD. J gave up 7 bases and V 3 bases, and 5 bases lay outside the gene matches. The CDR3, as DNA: TGTGCCATCAGTGAAGGACAGGGCCGGCAGCCCCAGCATTTT. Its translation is CAISEGQGRQPQHF.

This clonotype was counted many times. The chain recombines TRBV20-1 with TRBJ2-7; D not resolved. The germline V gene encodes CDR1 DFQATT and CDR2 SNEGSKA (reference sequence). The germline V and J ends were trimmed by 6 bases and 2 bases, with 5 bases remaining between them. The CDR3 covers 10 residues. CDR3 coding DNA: TGCAGTGCCACGGCCTACGAGCAGTACTTC. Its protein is CSATAYEQYF.